A selection of T cell receptor beta chains follows, all from one sample in a study of beta chain features in type 1 diabetes. Only in-frame clones appear in the TCRdb table, and some are missing; sequencing was by immunoSEQ multiplex PCR. The sample has a few hundred thousand clones, over 8.5% seen once. Specimen: central memory CD4+ T cells from blood. The receptors derive from a man aged 25 to 45 with type 1 diabetes. CDR3s include the opening cysteine and the closing phenylalanine or tryptophan. Clone sizes are given selectively: once, few, many, or a class where the clone is expanded.

j_gene | abundance | len | v_gene | CDR3aa
TRBJ2-1 | many | 12 | TRBV11-2 | CASSFIVGRQFF
TRBJ2-5 | - | 14 | TRBV7-9 | CASSRGEGLETQYF
TRBJ2-1 | many | 14 | TRBV5-1 | CASSSSPGRDEQFF
TRBJ2-7 | - | 17 | TRBV18 | CASSAPKTGVSGYEQYF
TRBJ2-5 | - | 13 | TRBV19 | CASSGDYQETQYF
TRBJ1-1 | - | 14 | TRBV5-6 | CASSLMGDIAEAFF
TRBJ1-6 | - | 12 | TRBV28 | CASSSGDSPLHF
TRBJ2-7 | - | 15 | TRBV6-1 | CASSEVGRAPGEQYF
TRBJ1-1 | - | 13 | TRBV2 | CASRGQGNTEAFF
TRBJ2-2 | - | 14 | TRBV6-5 | CASRSGLKAGELFF
TRBJ2-5 | few | 13 | TRBV10-3 | CASRDRAQETQYF
TRBJ2-5 | few | 15 | TRBV4-1 | CASSQDQGSSVTQYF
TRBJ2-7 | - | 16 | TRBV7-2 | CASSPRGASGYYEQYF
TRBJ2-7 | few | 14 | TRBV7-2 | CASSALTVSYEQYF
TRBJ2-5 | many | 13 | TRBV2 | CASSADNTETQYF
TRBJ2-7 | - | 16 | TRBV18 | CASSPTHGGSSYEQYF
TRBJ1-2 | few | 14 | TRBV28 | CASSPNRDNYGYTF
TRBJ2-4 | many | 16 | TRBV5-4 | CASSTPRSGMGNIQYF
TRBJ1-1 | - | 13 | TRBV27 | CASSVIMNTEAFF
TRBJ2-2 | few | 14 | TRBV9 | CASSLGRDTGELFF
TRBJ2-3 | - | 13 | TRBV6-1 | CAVRESSTDTQYF
TRBJ2-7 | - | 13 | TRBV14 | CASSTLGTYEQYF
TRBJ2-7 | few | 14 | TRBV28 | CASSLAPLFYEQYF
TRBJ1-2 | few | 14 | TRBV7-2 | CASSALRSNYGYTF
TRBJ2-3 | - | 15 | TRBV6-5 | CASSYSRLSTDTQYF
TRBJ2-1 | few | 14 | TRBV6-6 | CAIRTSGGYNEQFF
TRBJ2-3 | many | 12 | TRBV6-5 | CASRNRVDTQYF
TRBJ2-3 | - | 12 | TRBV5-4 | CASSSDTDTQYF
TRBJ2-7 | many | 14 | TRBV7-9 | CASSFGTRLYEQYF
TRBJ2-7 | - | 16 | TRBV7-8 | CASRPTRGRVSYEQYF
TRBJ2-7 | - | 11 | TRBV5-1 | CASSQGYEQYF
TRBJ2-5 | - | 14 | TRBV2 | CASPGAGFQETQYF
TRBJ2-2 | - | 17 | TRBV4-1 | CASTSAGRGRNTGELFF
TRBJ2-1 | few | 12 | TRBV7-3 | CASSLVRDEQFF
TRBJ2-7 | many | 19 | TRBV5-4 | CASSRFKILTSGRAHEQYF
TRBJ1-2 | - | 13 | TRBV7-2 | CASSYLRGDGYTF
TRBJ2-3 | few | 15 | TRBV6-1 | CASSSAVGGTDTQYF
TRBJ2-5 | - | 13 | TRBV9 | CASSAGQQETQYF
TRBJ2-3 | - | 16 | TRBV2 | CASSELGPSTTDTQYF
TRBJ2-1 | few | 12 | TRBV7-8 | CASSWDYNEQFF
TRBJ1-2 | - | 14 | TRBV10-2 | CASSESVGLDGYTF
TRBJ2-7 | many | 12 | TRBV28 | CASSLLQYEQYF
TRBJ1-2 | few | 15 | TRBV6-1 | CASRDRGRTNYGYTF
TRBJ1-2 | few | 15 | TRBV5-1 | CASSLGFGQGDGYTF
TRBJ1-1 | few | 11 | TRBV28 | CATMTNTEAFF
TRBJ1-5 | few | 15 | TRBV11-2 | CASSLGGQGYQPQHF